This T cell receptor beta chain comes out of a study of cytomegalovirus exposure and HLA in healthy donors. Study overall: The roughly 120 million unique TCR beta sequences, from around 200 million T cells, were found by an earlier analysis.

The CDR3 spans 15 residues. Trimming removed 4 bases from V and 4 bases from J; junction bases left unmatched: 9. The germline CDR1 and CDR2 sequences are MNHEY and SVGAGI. The PCR was carried out with 60 Vbeta primers and 13 Jbeta primers. Method: immunoSEQ multiplex PCR; TCRdb's copy keeps in-frame clones and lacks some. The data show about 140,000 clones, 80% seen once. The receptor was derived from a man aged 30-40 years in good health and CMV-seronegative. This sequence joins TRBV6-5 and TRBJ2-7; 8 bases agree with TRBD2. The sequencing sample was made of PBMCs. As DNA, the CDR3 is TGTGCCAGCAGTTTACACGGGAGGGCCAGGTACGAGCAGTACTTC. It is translated as CASSLHGRARYEQYF.